The present TCR beta chain was sequenced within a study of neurological immune-mediated disorders. Turning to the study itself: Of the approximately 35 patients with multiple sclerosis, 31 had relapsing-remitting MS, whereas the remaining 3 had secondary progressive MS.

This clonotype was seen only a few times. TCRdb itself ran the 5' RACE reads through MiXCR, one entry per CDR3 protein. The sample has around 50,000 distinct CDR3 sequences; less than 4% are singletons. The V end lost 0 bases, the J end lost 3 bases, and 5 bases lay between the germline ends. Germline-derived CDR1 and CDR2 are SGHVS and FNYEAQ. CDR3 length: 13 amino acids. The clonotype comes from a man between 60 and 75 years old with multiple sclerosis. Sequencing input: PBMCs. The genes are TRBV7-6 and TRBJ1-2; D unclear. This CDR3 is CASSLAGDYGYTF. CDR3 coding DNA: TGTGCCAGCAGCTTAGCGGGCGACTATGGCTACACCTTC.